The following is a TCR beta chain sequence with its context. The data are from a study of blood T cell repertoires in COVID-19. Germline trimming cut 2 bases from V and 11 bases from J; bases unmatched to any gene: 6. The CDR3 has 12 amino acids. Germline CDR1 and CDR2: MNHEY and SMNVEV (reference sequence). Original data processing: Reference gene primer amplification in the assay estimated nucleated cell counts. Libraries were prepared by immunoSEQ multiplex PCR; TCRdb keeps only in-frame clonotypes and omits some of them. V and J calls and clone size follow that table, whereas D and trimming were derived from the DNA. Counted here are approximately 150,000 clones, about 86% occurring once; the ten biggest clones make up 8.6%.

The TCR comes from a woman between 45 and 65 years old with active or convalescent COVID-19. The V gene is TRBV27, the J gene TRBJ2-7, with 7 bases identical to TRBD1. Sequences were obtained from peripheral blood. CDR3 sequence reads: CASSLVPGQKYF. The DNA for the CDR3 is TGTGCCAGCAGTTTAGTTCCGGGACAGAAGTACTTC.